This T cell receptor beta chain was observed in a study of early T cells in non-severe SARS-CoV-2 infection. Study overall: Sequenced bulk RNA came from whole blood that was unsorted, and chains were unpaired. Study observations and caveats: Database matching using VDJdb favored anti-spike CD8 responses, with private and CD4 specificities left missing.

The protocol attached unique molecular identifiers to individual cDNA molecules. TCRdb ran MiXCR on the 5' RACE reads and lists one entry per CDR3 protein. The sample lists tens of thousands of distinct CDR3 sequences, 12% occurring once. The CDR3 is 14 amino acids. CDR1 and CDR2 (germline): SGHRS, YFSETQ. V lost 9 bases to trimming and J lost 5 bases, with 20 bases between them. Regarding this clonotype: Its target is not known. A read error may be the cause here, since a much bigger clone is one base away.

Specimen: whole blood. V usage is TRBV5-1 and J usage is TRBJ1-2; D possibly corresponds to TRBD1 (5 bases). The receptor was isolated from an adult who was a healthcare worker with PCR-confirmed SARS-CoV-2 infection or an uninfected control (not recorded which). CDR3 region: CATSSGGVDYGYTF. CDR3 bases: TGCGCCACCAGTTCCGGGGGTGTGGATTATGGCTACACCTTC.